These 6 T cell receptor beta chains were sequenced from one sample in a study of identical twins. TCRdb reprocessed the 5' RACE reads with MiXCR, giving one entry per CDR3 protein. The sample includes just under 550,000 distinct CDR3 sequences, roughly 15% of them seen just once. A further study also used this sample, focusing on yellow fever vaccine responses in identical twins.

Input material: CD4+ T cells sorted from blood. Receptor source: a young woman in good health.

The sample holds many counts of this clonotype. This chain uses TRBV12-3 or TRBV12-4 with TRBJ1-6; 10 nucleotides agree with TRBD1. Germline trimming cut 6 bases from V and 9 bases from J; bases unmatched to any gene: 8. The CDR3 is made up of 15 amino acids. The CDR3 spells CASRTGQGQSSPLHF. DNA for the CDR3: TGTGCCAGCAGGACGGGACAGGGGCAAAGTTCACCCCTCCACTTT.

This clonotype has more than one count but fewer than ten. V usage is TRBV3-1 and J usage is TRBJ1-4; D perhaps matches TRBD1 (6 bases). The CDR3 has 16 amino acids. The ends were cut back, 4 bases at V and 3 bases at J, with 15 bases in the middle. The V gene's germline CDR1 is LGHDT and CDR2 YNNKEL (reference sequence). CDR3 sequence reads: CASSPRGQGANEKLFF. As DNA, the CDR3 is TGTGCCAGCAGCCCGCGGGGGCAGGGCGCTAATGAAAAACTGTTTTTT.

The chain links TRBV6-5 to TRBJ2-1; 8 bases line up with TRBD2. Trimming removed 0 bases from V and 2 bases from J; junction bases left unmatched: 3. The CDR3 runs 16 residues. Germline V CDR1 and CDR2: MNHEY, SVGAGI. Here the CDR3 DNA reads TGTGCCAGCAGTTACTCGCAAGCGGGGGCCTACAATGAGCAGTTCTTC. As protein: CASSYSQAGAYNEQFF.

The rearrangement links TRBV7-9 to TRBJ2-2; 8 nucleotides agree with TRBD2. The CDR3 sequence is 17 residues long. With V trimmed by 1 base and J by 3 bases, 7 bases remained unmatched. Germline V gene lookup returns CDR1 SEHNR and CDR2 FQNEAQ (reference sequence). CDR3 amino acids: CASSLGGSGAHTGELFF. The DNA for the CDR3 is TGTGCCAGCAGCTTAGGTGGTAGCGGGGCCCACACCGGGGAGCTGTTTTTT.

This clonotype was seen at least ten times. The rearrangement links TRBV12-3 or TRBV12-4 to TRBJ1-1; D may be TRBD1 (6 bases). The CDR3 length is 13 residues. V was trimmed by 5 bases and J by 13 bases, leaving 20 bases between them. This chain's CDR3 is CASSVNIIRGHFF. The CDR3 DNA follows: TGTGCCAGCAGTGTAAACATCATTCGGGGGCATTTCTTT.

This clonotype was detected many times. For the CDR3, the DNA is TGTGCCAGCAGCTTTGGTAGCGCGAACACCGGGGAGCTGTTTTTT. Translated: CASSFGSANTGELFF. The chain couples TRBV7-8 to TRBJ2-2; tentative D call: TRBD2 (5 bases). The CDR3 has 15 amino acids. The V end was cut by 3 bases, the J end by 0 bases, with 8 bases between. CDR1 is SGHVS and CDR2 is FQNEAQ in the germline V gene. Looking up the rest from reference TRBV7-8 and TRBJ2-2 gives the full variable domain: GAGVSQSPRYKVAKRGQDVALRCDPISGHVSLFWYQQALGQGPEFLTYFQNEAQLDKSGLPSDRFFAERPEGSVSTLKIQRTQQEDSAVYLCASSFGSANTGELFFGEGSRLTVL.